Listed below are T cell receptor beta chains from one sample, sequenced in a study of T-cell reconstitution after alpha-beta-depleted transplantation in children. Each CDR3 protein is one row after TCRdb ran MiXCR on the PCR reads. Of approximately 1,000,000 distinct CDR3 sequences listed, 25% to 30% are singletons. This specimen was PBMCs, mostly from graft donor cells, taken 360 days after TCRalphabeta/CD19-depleted stem cell transplant. The receptors come from a boy under two years old who had a stem cell transplant for SCID, so the T cells may come from the graft donor. The CDR3 runs from the conserved cysteine through the conserved F or W. A D gene is named only where the DNA matches it firmly. Clone size is given for some rows only: seen once, a few or many times, or a class if the clone is expanded.

>TRBJ2-1|-|TRBV9|-
TGTGCCAGCAGCGCTCGAGGTAGCCCTTCCTACAATGAGCAGTTCTTC
CASSARGSPSYNEQFF
>TRBJ2-1|-|TRBV7-6|-
TGTGCCAGCAGCTTAGGGCCGTCCACATACAATGAGCAGTTCTTC
CASSLGPSTYNEQFF
>TRBJ2-1|many|TRBV7-9|-
TGTGCCAGCAGCCAAGAGCTGTACAATGAGCAGTTCTTC
CASSQELYNEQFF
>TRBJ2-5|-|TRBV10-3|TRBD1
TGTGCCATCAGCGCGGACAGGGGATCAGTTTCAGGAGAGACCCAGTACTTC
CAISADRGSVSGETQYF
>TRBJ2-7|few|TRBV12-3/TRBV12-4|TRBD2
TGTGCCAGCAGTTACCGGACTAGCGGCCACTACGAGCAGTACTTC
CASSYRTSGHYEQYF
>TRBJ1-1|-|TRBV10-3|-
TGTGCCATCAGCGCACATCCGAACACTGAAGCTTTCTTT
CAISAHPNTEAFF
>TRBJ2-5|-|TRBV15|TRBD2
TGTGCCACCAGCAGAGCTCGCCTAGCGGGGGGCCGACAAGAGACCCAGTACTTC
CATSRARLAGGRQETQYF
>TRBJ2-7|few|TRBV5-1|-
TGCGCCAGCGGAGGTTCGGGAAACGAGGGGGACGAGCAGTACTTC
CASGGSGNEGDEQYF
>TRBJ1-4|-|TRBV20-1|-
TGCAGTGCCCTCGTCGGCGTAGAAAAACTGTTTTTT
CSALVGVEKLFF
>TRBJ2-3|few|TRBV12-3/TRBV12-4|TRBD2
TGTGCCAGCAGTCGGACTAGCGGGGGAGATACGCAGTATTTT
CASSRTSGGDTQYF
>TRBJ2-5|-|TRBV4-1|-
TGCGCCAGCAGCCGGGACGGCCTCCAAGAGACCCAGTACTTC
CASSRDGLQETQYF
>TRBJ2-6|few|TRBV7-6|-
TGTGCCAGCAGCTGGGGACCGAGCTCTGGGGCCAACGTCCTGACTTTC
CASSWGPSSGANVLTF
>TRBJ2-1|-|TRBV11-3|TRBD2
TGTGCCAGCAGCCAACGACTAGCGGGGGCCCGGGAGCAGTTCTTC
CASSQRLAGAREQFF
>TRBJ2-3|-|TRBV5-1|TRBD1
TGCGCCAGCAGCGTGGGACAGGGAATGGGAGATACGCAGTATTTT
CASSVGQGMGDTQYF
>TRBJ2-2|few|TRBV10-3|-
TGTGCCATCAGTGAGGGGGGTCGAGGCACCGGGGAGCTGTTTTTT
CAISEGGRGTGELFF
>TRBJ2-7|-|TRBV20-1|TRBD2
TGCAGTGCTACCACGGGACTAGCGGGGATCCACGAGCAGTACTTC
CSATTGLAGIHEQYF
>TRBJ1-2|few|TRBV5-1|-
TGCGCCAGCAGCTTGGCGTACAGTAAATTTTATGGCTACACCTTC
CASSLAYSKFYGYTF
>TRBJ2-2|-|TRBV5-1|-
TGCGCCAGCAGCCAACAGGTGGAGGTTCGTTCCGGGGAGCTGTTTTTT
CASSQQVEVRSGELFF
>TRBJ2-1|once|TRBV7-2|TRBD2
TGTGCCAGCAGACTTACTAGCGACTACAATGAGCAGTTCTTC
CASRLTSDYNEQFF
>TRBJ2-7|few|TRBV5-1|TRBD2
TGCGCCAGCCGGGAGGAGGGCTACGAGCAGTACTTC
CASREEGYEQYF
>TRBJ2-2|-|TRBV3-1|-
TGTGCCAGCAGCCAAGCCGGAGACACCGGGGAGCTGTTTTTT
CASSQAGDTGELFF
>TRBJ2-1|few|TRBV27|-
TGTGCCAGCAGTTTAGGGCAGTCCAATGAGCAGTTCTTC
CASSLGQSNEQFF
>TRBJ2-5|-|TRBV10-3|TRBD2
TGTGCCATCAGTGATAGCGGGGGATCTCAAGAGACCCAGTACTTC
CAISDSGGSQETQYF
>TRBJ2-5|-|TRBV11-2|-
TGTGCCAGCAGCCGGAGTTCAAGGGAGACCCAGTACTTC
CASSRSSRETQYF
>TRBJ2-2|-|TRBV28|TRBD2
TGTGCCAGCAGTCGGGGGGACAACACCGGGGAGCTGTTTTTT
CASSRGDNTGELFF
>TRBJ2-7|few|TRBV10-3|-
TGTGCCATCAGTGCCACCGCACAGGTCCCGACCTACGAGCAGTACTTC
CAISATAQVPTYEQYF
>TRBJ1-5|-|TRBV7-2|TRBD1
TGTGCCAGCAGTTCCCGGACAGGGAACAATCAGCCCCAGCATTTT
CASSSRTGNNQPQHF
>TRBJ2-1|-|TRBV18|-
TGTGCCAGCTCACCGGTGGGCAGATATTACAATGAGCAGTTCTTC
CASSPVGRYYNEQFF
>TRBJ2-5|-|TRBV7-2|TRBD1
TGTGCCAGCAACCGACAGGGAGAGACCCAGTACTTC
CASNRQGETQYF
>TRBJ2-1|-|TRBV28|TRBD2
TGTGCCAGCAGCCAAACTCCGGGACTAGGTGGTGGGTGGGGTGAGCAGTTCTTC
CASSQTPGLGGGWGEQFF
>TRBJ2-2|few|TRBV6-6|-
TGTGCCAGCAGTTTCGTCAGGGCCGGGGAGCTGTTTTTT
CASSFVRAGELFF
>TRBJ2-7|few|TRBV7-9|TRBD1
TGTGCCAGCAGCTTTCCCACAGGGGGCTACGAGCAGTACTTC
CASSFPTGGYEQYF
>TRBJ2-1|-|TRBV5-1|TRBD1
TGCGCCAGCAGCTTGGGACAGGGAGTTGAGCAGTTCTTC
CASSLGQGVEQFF
>TRBJ2-1|-|TRBV5-1|TRBD2
TGCGCCAGCAGCCTGGGGACTAGCGGGGAGGGGTTCTTC
CASSLGTSGEGFF
>TRBJ2-7|few|TRBV28|-
TGTGCCAGCAGAAAACAGACAGGCTACGAGCAGTACTTC
CASRKQTGYEQYF
>TRBJ1-2|once|TRBV12-3/TRBV12-4|-
TGTGCCAGCAGTTTAGCGGCCAAGGGTAGCTATGGCTACACCTTC
CASSLAAKGSYGYTF
>TRBJ2-7|many|TRBV15|-
TGTGCCACCAGCAGTGGTCGTCGGGGCCCCTACGAGCAGTACTTC
CATSSGRRGPYEQYF
>TRBJ2-1|few|TRBV5-1|-
TGCGCCAGCAGCCTCCGGGACCATTACAATGAGCAGTTCTTC
CASSLRDHYNEQFF
>TRBJ2-7|-|TRBV3-1|-
TGTGCCAGCAGCCAAGATTTGAGGACCTCAAGGGCCTACGAGCAGTACTTC
CASSQDLRTSRAYEQYF
>TRBJ2-5|-|TRBV3-1|-
TGTGCCAGCACCCAAGATGGAAAGGCCCAGTACTTC
CASTQDGKAQYF
>TRBJ2-1|-|TRBV20-1|TRBD1
TGCACGGGACAGGGGTTGTTGAATGAGCAGTTCTTC
CTGQGLLNEQFF
>TRBJ1-2|-|TRBV18|-
TGTGCCAGCTCACCCTACTCTAACTATGGCTACACCTTC
CASSPYSNYGYTF
>TRBJ2-1|-|TRBV7-8|TRBD2
TGTGCCAGCTCCGTGCTAGCGGGGGGCGGAAATGAGCAGTTCTTC
CASSVLAGGGNEQFF
>TRBJ1-1|-|TRBV7-2|TRBD1
TGTGCCAGCAGCCCTGCCGGGACAGAGAACACTGAAGCTTTCTTT
CASSPAGTENTEAFF
>TRBJ2-1|-|TRBV20-1|-
TGCAGTGCTAGAGATATGAGGGGGGGTTACAATGAGCAGTTCTTC
CSARDMRGGYNEQFF
>TRBJ2-1|-|TRBV28|-
TGTGCCAGCAGTCCCTCAATAAATGAGCAGTTCTTC
CASSPSINEQFF
>TRBJ2-3|few|TRBV27|TRBD1
TGTGCCAGCAGTCCTGGGACAGGCGCTTGGACAGATACGCAGTATTTT
CASSPGTGAWTDTQYF
>TRBJ2-1|-|TRBV27|-
TGTGCCAGCAGTCGAACGGGGGTGGGGGGCATCCATGAGCAGTTCTTC
CASSRTGVGGIHEQFF
>TRBJ2-2|many|TRBV9|-
TGTGCCAGCAGCGTAAACACCGGGGAGCTGTTTTTT
CASSVNTGELFF
>TRBJ1-1|-|TRBV12-3/TRBV12-4|-
TGTGCCAGCAGTTTTCGGCTTGGCACTGAAGCTTTCTTT
CASSFRLGTEAFF
>TRBJ2-1|-|TRBV5-1|TRBD2
TGCGCCAGCAGCTTGTCAGCCTTGGGGAGGGGCCGGGGCAATGAGCAGTTCTTC
CASSLSALGRGRGNEQFF
>TRBJ2-1|-|TRBV5-1|TRBD1
TGCGCCAGCAGCGGCCTCTTGAACGGGACAGGGGGCTTGAATGAGCAGTTCTTC
CASSGLLNGTGGLNEQFF